This record covers a single T cell receptor beta chain. The data originate from a study of blood T cell repertoires in COVID-19. Study context: From the United States, Italy and Spain came samples of acute and convalescent COVID-19.

The protocol was immunoSEQ multiplex PCR, while the TCRdb copy is restricted to in-frame clones and leaves out a portion. Among tens of thousands of clones listed, more than 75% were seen once. The CDR3 has 15 residues. CDR1 and CDR2 (germline): LGHNA, YNFKEQ. Losses at the gene ends were 1 base for V and 4 bases for J; bases not matched to a gene: 5. Material: peripheral blood. The chain combines TRBV4-2 with TRBJ1-2; the match to TRBD1 covers 8 bases. The origin of this receptor is a human donor in a cohort sampled during active COVID-19. CDR3 nucleotide sequence: TGTGCCAGCAGCCAAGGCGGGACAGGTAGCTATGGCTACACCTTC. Protein: CASSQGGTGSYGYTF.